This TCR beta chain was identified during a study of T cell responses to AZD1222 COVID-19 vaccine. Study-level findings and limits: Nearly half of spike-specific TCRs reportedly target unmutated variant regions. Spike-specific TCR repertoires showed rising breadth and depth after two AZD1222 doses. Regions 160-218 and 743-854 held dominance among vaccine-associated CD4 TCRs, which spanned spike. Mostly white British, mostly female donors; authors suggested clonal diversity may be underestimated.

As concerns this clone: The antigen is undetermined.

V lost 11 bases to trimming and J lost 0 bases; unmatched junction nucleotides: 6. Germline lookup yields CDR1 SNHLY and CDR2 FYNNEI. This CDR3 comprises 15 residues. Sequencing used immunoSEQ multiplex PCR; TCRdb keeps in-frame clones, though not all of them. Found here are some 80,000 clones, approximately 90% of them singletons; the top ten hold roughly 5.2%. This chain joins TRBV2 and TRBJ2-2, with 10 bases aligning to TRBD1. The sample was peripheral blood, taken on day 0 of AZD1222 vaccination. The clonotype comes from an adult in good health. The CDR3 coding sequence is TGTGCCGGCTTTGGGACAGGGGCGAACACCGGGGAGCTGTTTTTT. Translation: CAGFGTGANTGELFF.